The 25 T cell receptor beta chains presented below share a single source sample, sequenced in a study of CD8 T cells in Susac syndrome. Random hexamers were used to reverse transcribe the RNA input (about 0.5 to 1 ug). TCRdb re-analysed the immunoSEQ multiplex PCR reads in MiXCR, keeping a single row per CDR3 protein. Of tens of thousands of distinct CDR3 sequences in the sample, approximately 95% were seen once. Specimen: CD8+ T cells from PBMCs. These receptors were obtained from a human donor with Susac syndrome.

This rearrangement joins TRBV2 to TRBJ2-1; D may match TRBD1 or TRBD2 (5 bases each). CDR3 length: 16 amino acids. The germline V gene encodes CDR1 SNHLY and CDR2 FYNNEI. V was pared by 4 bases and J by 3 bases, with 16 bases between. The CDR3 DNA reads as TGTGCCAGCAGTGGGGGCGGGCCCATAGACTACAATGAGCAGTTCTTC. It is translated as CASSGGGPIDYNEQFF.

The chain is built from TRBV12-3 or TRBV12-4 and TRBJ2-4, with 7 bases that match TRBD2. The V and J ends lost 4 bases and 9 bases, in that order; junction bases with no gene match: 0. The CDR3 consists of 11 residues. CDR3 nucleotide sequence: TGTGCCAGCAGTTGGGGGGGCATTCAGTACTTC. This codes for CASSWGGIQYF.

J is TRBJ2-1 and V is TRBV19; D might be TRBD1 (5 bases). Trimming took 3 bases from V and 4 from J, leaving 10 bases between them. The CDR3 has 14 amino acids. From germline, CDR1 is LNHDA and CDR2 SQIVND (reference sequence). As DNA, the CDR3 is TGTGCCAGTAGTATGTCAGGGCGGTACAATGAGCAGTTCTTC. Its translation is CASSMSGRYNEQFF.

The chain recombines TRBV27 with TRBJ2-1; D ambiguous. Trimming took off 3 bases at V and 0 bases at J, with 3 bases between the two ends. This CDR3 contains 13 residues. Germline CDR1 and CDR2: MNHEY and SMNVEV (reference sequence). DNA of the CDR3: TGTGCCAGCAGTTTTAGCTCCTACAATGAGCAGTTCTTC. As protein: CASSFSSYNEQFF.

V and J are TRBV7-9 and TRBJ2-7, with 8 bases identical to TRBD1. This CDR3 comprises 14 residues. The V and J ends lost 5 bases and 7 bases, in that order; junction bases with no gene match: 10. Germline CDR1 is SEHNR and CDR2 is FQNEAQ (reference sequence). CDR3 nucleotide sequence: TGTGCCAGCAGCCCCGGACAGGGTTCGGGAGAGCAGTACTTC. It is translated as CASSPGQGSGEQYF.

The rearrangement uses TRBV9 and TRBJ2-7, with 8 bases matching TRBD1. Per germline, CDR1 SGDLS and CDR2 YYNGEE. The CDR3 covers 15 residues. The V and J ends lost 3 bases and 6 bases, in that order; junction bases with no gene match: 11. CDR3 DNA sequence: TGTGCCAGCAGCGCTGGGACAGGCTATGGTGGCGAGCAGTACTTC. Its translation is CASSAGTGYGGEQYF. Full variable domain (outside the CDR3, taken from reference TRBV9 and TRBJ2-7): DSGVTQTPKHLITATGQRVTLRCSPRSGDLSVYWYQQSLDQGLQFLIQYYNGEERAKGNILERFSAQQFPDLHSELNLSSLELGDSALYFCASSAGTGYGGEQYFGPGTRLTVT.

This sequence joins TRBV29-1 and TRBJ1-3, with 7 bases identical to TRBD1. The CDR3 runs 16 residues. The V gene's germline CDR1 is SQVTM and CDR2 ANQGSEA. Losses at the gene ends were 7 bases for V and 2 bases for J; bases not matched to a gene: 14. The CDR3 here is CSAVAGKGGTGNTIYF. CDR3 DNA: TGCAGCGCCGTCGCTGGGAAAGGGGGCACTGGAAACACCATATATTTT. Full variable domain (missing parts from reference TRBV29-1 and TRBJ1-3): SAVISQKPSRDICQRGTSLTIQCQVDSQVTMMFWYRQQPGQSLTLIATANQGSEATYESGFVIDKFPISRPNLTFSTLTVSNMSPEDSSIYLCSAVAGKGGTGNTIYFGEGSWLTVV.

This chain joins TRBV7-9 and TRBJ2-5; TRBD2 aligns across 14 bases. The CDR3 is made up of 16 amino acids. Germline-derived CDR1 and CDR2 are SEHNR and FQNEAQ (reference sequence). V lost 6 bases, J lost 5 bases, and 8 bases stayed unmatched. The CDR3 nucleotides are TGTGCCAGCAGGGAATCGGGACTAGCGGGAGTTGAGACCCAGTACTTC. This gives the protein CASRESGLAGVETQYF.

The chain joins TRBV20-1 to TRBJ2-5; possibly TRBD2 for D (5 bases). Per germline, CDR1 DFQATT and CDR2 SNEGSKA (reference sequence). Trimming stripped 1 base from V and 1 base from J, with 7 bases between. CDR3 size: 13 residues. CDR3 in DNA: TGCAGTGCTAGAGCGGGGTCCCAAGAGACCCAGTACTTC. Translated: CSARAGSQETQYF.

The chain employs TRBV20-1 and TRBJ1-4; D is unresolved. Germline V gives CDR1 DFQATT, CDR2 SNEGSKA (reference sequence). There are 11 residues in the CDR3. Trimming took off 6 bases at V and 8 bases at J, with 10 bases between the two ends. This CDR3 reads CSALTPEKLFF. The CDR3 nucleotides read TGCAGTGCCCTGACTCCCGAAAAACTGTTTTTT.

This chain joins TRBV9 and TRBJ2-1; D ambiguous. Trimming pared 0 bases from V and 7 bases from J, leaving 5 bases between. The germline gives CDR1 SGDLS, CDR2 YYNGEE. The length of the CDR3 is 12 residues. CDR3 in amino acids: CASSVALNEQFF. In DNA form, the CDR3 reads TGTGCCAGCAGCGTAGCTCTTAATGAGCAGTTCTTC.

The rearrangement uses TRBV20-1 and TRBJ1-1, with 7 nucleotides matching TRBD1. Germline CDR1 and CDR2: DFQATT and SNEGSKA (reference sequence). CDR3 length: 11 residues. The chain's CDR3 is CRTGLNTEAFF. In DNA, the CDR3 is TGCAGGACAGGGTTGAACACTGAAGCTTTCTTT.

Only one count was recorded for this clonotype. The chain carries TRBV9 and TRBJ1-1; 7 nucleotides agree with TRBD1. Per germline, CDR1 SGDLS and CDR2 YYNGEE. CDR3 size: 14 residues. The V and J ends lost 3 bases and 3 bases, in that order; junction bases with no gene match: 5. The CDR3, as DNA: TGTGCCAGCAGCGAAGACAGGGTCGACACTGAAGCTTTCTTT. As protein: CASSEDRVDTEAFF. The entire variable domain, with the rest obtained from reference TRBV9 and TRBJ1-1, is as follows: DSGVTQTPKHLITATGQRVTLRCSPRSGDLSVYWYQQSLDQGLQFLIQYYNGEERAKGNILERFSAQQFPDLHSELNLSSLELGDSALYFCASSEDRVDTEAFFGQGTRLTVV.

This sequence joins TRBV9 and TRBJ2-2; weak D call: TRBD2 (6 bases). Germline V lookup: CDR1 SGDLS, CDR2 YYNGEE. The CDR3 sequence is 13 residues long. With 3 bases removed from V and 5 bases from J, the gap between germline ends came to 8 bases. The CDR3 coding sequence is TGTGCCAGCAGCGAGGAGGGAACCGGGGAGCTGTTTTTT. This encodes CASSEEGTGELFF.

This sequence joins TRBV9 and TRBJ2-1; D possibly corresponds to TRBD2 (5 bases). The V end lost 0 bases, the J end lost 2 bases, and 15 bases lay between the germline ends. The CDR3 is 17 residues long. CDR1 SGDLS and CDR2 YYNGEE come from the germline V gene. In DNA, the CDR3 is TGTGCCAGCAGCGTAGTTGAAGTGGGGAGTCCCTACAATGAGCAGTTCTTC. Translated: CASSVVEVGSPYNEQFF.

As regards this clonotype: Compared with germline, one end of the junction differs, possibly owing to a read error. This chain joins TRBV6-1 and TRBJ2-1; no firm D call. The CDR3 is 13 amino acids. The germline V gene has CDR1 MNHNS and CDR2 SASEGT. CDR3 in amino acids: CASSEVNSNAQFF. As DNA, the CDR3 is TGTGCCAGCAGTGAAGTAAACAGTAATGCGCAGTTCTTC.

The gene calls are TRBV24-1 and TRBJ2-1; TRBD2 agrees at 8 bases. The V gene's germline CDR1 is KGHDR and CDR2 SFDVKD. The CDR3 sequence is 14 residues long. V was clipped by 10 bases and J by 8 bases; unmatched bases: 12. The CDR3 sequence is CATEAGGGGYEQFF. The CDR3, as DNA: TGTGCCACAGAGGCGGGAGGTGGTGGTTATGAGCAGTTCTTC.

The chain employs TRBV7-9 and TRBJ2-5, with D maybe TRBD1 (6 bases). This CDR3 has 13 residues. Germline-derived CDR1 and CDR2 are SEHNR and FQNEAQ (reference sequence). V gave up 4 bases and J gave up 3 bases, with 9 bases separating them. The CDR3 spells CASSSRTEETQYF. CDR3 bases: TGTGCCAGCAGCTCCAGGACAGAAGAGACCCAGTACTTC.

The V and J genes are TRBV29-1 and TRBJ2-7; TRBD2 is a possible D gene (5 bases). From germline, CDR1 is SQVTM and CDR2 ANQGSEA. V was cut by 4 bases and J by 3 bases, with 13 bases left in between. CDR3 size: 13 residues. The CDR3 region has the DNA TGCAGCGTTGGGGAGACACTCAGCTACGAGCAGTACTTC. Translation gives CSVGETLSYEQYF.

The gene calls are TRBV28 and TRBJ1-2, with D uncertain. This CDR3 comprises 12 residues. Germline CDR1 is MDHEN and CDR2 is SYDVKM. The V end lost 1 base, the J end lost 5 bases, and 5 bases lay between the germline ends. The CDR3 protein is CASSLFRYGYTF. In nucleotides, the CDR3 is TGTGCCAGCAGTTTATTCCGGTATGGCTACACCTTC.

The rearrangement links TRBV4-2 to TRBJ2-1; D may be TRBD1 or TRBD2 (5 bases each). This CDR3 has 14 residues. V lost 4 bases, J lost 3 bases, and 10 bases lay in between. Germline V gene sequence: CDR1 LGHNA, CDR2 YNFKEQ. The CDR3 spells CASSPGPDYNEQFF. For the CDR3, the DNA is TGTGCCAGCAGCCCGGGACCTGACTACAATGAGCAGTTCTTC.

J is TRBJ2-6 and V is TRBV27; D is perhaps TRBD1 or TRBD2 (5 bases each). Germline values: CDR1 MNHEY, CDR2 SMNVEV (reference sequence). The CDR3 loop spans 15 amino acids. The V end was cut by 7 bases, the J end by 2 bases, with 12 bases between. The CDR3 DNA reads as TGTGCCAGCACCTCGGGGCGGCCTGGGGCCAACGTCCTGACTTTC. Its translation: CASTSGRPGANVLTF.

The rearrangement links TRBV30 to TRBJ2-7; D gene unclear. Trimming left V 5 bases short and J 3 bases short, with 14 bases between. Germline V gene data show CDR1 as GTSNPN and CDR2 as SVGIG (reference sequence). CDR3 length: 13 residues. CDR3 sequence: CAWSFDPLYEQYF. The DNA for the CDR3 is TGTGCCTGGTCATTTGACCCCCTCTACGAGCAGTACTTC.

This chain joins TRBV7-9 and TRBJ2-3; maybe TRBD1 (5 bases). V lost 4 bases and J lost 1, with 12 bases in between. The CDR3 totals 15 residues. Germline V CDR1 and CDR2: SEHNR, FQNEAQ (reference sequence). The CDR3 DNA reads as TGTGCCAGCAGCTCATCCAGGGTGGGCACAGATACGCAGTATTTT. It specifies CASSSSRVGTDTQYF.

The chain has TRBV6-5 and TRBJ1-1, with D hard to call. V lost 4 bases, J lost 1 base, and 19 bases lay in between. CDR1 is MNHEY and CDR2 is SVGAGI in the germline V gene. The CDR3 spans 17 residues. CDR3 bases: TGTGCCAGCAGTTCGTACCTACAAGGGTCTGGGAACACTGAAGCTTTCTTT. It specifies CASSSYLQGSGNTEAFF.